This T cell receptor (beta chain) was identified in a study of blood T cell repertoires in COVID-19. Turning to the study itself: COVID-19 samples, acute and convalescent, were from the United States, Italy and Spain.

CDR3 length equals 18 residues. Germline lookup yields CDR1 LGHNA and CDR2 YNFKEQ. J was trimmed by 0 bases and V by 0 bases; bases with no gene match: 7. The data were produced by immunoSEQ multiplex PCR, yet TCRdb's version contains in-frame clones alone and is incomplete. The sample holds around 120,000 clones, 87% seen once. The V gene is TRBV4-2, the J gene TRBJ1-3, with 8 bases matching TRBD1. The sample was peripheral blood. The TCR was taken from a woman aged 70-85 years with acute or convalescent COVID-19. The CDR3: CASSQDDRTGTSGNTIYF. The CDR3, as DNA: TGTGCCAGCAGCCAAGATGATAGGACAGGGACCTCTGGAAACACCATATATTTT.